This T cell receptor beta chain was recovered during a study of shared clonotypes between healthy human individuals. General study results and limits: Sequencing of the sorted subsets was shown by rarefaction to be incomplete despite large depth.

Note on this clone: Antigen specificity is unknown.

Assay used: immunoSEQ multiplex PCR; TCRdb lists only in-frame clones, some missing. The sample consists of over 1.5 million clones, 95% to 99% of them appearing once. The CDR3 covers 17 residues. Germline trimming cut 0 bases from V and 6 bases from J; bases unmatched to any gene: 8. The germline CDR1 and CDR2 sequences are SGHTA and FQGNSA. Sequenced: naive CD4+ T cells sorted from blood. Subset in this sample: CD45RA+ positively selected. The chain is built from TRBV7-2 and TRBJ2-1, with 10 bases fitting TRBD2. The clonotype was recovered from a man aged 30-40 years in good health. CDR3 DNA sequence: TGTGCCAGCAGCTTAGCTAACCCGGGACTAGCGACCAATGAGCAGTTCTTC. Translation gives CASSLANPGLATNEQFF.